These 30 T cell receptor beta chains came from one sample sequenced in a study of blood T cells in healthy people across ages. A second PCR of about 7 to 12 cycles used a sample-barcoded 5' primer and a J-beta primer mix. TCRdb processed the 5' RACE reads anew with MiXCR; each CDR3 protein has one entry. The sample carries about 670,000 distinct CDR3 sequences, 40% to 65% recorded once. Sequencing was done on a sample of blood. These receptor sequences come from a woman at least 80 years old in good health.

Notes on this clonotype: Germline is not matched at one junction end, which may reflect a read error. Here the CDR3 reads CANSQLDREDTEAFF. CDR3 DNA sequence: TGTGCCAACAGTCAATTAGACAGGGAGGACACTGAAGCTTTCTTT. The chain couples TRBV25-1 to TRBJ1-1; TRBD1 matches 7 bases. Germline CDR1 and CDR2: MGHDK and SYGVNS. The CDR3 is made up of 15 amino acids.

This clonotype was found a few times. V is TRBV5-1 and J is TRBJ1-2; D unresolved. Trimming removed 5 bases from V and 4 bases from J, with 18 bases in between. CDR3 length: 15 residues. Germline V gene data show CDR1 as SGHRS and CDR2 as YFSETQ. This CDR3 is CASRFLPQIFYGYTF. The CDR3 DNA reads TGCGCCAGCAGATTCCTCCCACAGATCTTCTATGGCTACACCTTC.

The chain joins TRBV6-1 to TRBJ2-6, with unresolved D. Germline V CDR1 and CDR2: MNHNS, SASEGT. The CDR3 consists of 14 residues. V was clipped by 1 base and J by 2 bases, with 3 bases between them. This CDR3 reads CASSEGPGANVLTF. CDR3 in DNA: TGTGCCAGCAGTGAAGGTCCTGGGGCCAACGTCCTGACTTTC.

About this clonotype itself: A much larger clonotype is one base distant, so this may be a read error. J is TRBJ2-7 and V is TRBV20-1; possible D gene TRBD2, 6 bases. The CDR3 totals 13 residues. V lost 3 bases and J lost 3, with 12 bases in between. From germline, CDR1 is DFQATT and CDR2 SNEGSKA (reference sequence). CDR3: CSASGGVIYEQYF. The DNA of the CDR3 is TGCAGTGCTAGCGGCGGGGTCATCTACGAGCAGTACTTC.

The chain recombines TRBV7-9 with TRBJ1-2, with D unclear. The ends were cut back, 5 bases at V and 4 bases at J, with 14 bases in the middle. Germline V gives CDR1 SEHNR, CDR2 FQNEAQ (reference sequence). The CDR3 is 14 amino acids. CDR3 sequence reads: CASSERGSVYGYTF. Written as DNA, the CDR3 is TGTGCCAGCAGCGAAAGAGGCTCGGTCTATGGCTACACCTTC.

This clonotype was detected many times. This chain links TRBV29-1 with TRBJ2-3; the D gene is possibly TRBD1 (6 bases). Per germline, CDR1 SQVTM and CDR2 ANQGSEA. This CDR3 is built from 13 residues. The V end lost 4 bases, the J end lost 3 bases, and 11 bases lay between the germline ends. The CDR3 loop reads CSVVRGNTDTQYF. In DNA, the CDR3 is TGCAGCGTTGTTAGGGGGAATACAGATACGCAGTATTTT.

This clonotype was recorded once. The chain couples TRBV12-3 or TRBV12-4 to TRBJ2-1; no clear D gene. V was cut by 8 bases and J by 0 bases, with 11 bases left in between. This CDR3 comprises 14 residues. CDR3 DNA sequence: TGTGCCAGCTCCTCCCCGAGCTCCTACAATGAGCAGTTCTTC. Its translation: CASSSPSSYNEQFF.

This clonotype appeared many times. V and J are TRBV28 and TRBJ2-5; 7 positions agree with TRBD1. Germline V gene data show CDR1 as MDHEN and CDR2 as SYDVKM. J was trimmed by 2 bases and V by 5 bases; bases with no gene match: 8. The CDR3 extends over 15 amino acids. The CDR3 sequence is CASSPPTGIQETQYF. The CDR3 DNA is TGTGCCAGCAGTCCACCGACAGGGATACAAGAGACCCAGTACTTC.

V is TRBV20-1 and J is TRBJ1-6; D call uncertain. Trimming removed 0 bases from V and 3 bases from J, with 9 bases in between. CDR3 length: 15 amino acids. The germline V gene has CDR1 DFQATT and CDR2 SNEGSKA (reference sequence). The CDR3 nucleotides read TGCAGTGCTAGAGATCAGAGACTCTATAATTCACCCCTCCACTTT. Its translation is CSARDQRLYNSPLHF.

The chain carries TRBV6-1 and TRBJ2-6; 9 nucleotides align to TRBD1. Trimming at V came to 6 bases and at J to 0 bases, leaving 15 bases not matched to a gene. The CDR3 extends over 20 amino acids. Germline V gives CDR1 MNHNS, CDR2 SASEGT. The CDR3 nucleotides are TGTGCCAGCAGGCAGTACACAGGGGGCCCCCTCAGCTCTGGGGCCAACGTCCTGACTTTC. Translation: CASRQYTGGPLSSGANVLTF.

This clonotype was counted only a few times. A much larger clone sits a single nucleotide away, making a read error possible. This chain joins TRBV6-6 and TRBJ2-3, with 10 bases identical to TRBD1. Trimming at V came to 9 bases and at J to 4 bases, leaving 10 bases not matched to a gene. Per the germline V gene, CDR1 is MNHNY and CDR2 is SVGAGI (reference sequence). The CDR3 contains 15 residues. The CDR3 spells CASVAADRGSDTQYF. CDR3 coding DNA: TGTGCCAGTGTGGCGGCGGACAGGGGGTCAGATACGCAGTATTTT.

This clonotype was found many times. The CDR3: CASSLAGRQKLFF. CDR3 in DNA: TGTGCCAGCAGTTTGGCAGGGAGGCAAAAACTGTTTTTT. The V and J genes are TRBV27 and TRBJ1-4; possibly TRBD1 for D (5 bases). Germline V gives CDR1 MNHEY, CDR2 SMNVEV (reference sequence). V was trimmed by 3 bases and J by 9 bases, leaving 11 bases between them. CDR3 length: 13 residues.

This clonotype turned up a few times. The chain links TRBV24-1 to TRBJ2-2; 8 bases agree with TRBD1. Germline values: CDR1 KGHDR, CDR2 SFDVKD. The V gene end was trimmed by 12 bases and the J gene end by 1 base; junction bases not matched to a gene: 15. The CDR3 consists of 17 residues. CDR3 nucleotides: TGTGCCCCCACCCCTAGACAGGGGCCCTTGAACACCGGGGAGCTGTTTTTT. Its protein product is CAPTPRQGPLNTGELFF.

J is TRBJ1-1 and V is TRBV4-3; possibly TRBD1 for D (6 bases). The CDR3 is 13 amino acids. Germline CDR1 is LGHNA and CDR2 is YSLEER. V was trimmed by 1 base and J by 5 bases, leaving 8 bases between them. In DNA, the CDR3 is TGCGCCAGCAGCCAAGGGACAGCAACTGAAGCTTTCTTT. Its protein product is CASSQGTATEAFF.

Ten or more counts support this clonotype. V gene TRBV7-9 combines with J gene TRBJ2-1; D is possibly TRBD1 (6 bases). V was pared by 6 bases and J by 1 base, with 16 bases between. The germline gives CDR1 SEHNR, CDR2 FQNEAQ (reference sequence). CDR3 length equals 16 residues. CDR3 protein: CASRYTGLGSYNEQFF. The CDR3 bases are TGTGCCAGCAGGTATACAGGGCTCGGATCCTACAATGAGCAGTTCTTC.

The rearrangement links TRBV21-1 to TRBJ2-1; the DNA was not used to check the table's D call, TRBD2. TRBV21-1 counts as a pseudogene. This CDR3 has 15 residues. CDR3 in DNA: TGTGCCAGCAGCAAAGGTGCTTGTCCTTGTAATGAGCAGTTCTTC. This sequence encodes CASSKGACPCNEQFF.

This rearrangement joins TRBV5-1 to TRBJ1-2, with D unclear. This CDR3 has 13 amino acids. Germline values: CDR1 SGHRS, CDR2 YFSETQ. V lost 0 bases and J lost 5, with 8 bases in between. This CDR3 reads CASSLADMYGYTF. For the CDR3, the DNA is TGCGCCAGCAGCTTGGCCGACATGTATGGCTACACCTTC.

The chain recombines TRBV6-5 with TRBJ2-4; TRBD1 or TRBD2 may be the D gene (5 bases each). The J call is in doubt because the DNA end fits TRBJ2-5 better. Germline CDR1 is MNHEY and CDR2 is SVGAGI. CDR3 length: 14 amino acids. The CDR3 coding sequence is TGTGCCAGCAGCCCCCCGGGGCGGGAAGAGACCCAGTACTTC. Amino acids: CASSPPGREETQYF.

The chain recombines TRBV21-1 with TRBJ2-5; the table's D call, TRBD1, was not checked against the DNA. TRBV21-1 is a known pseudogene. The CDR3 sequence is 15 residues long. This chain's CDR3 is CASSKTRTGDETQYF. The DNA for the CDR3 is TGTGCCAGCAGCAAAACTCGGACAGGGGACGAGACCCAGTACTTC.

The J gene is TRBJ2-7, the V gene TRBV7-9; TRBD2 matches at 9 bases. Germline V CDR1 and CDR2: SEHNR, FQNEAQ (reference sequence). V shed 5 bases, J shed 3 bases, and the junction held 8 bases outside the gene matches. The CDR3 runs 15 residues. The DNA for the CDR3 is TGTGCCAGCAGCGATGATAGCGGGAGTATCTACGAGCAGTACTTC. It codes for CASSDDSGSIYEQYF.

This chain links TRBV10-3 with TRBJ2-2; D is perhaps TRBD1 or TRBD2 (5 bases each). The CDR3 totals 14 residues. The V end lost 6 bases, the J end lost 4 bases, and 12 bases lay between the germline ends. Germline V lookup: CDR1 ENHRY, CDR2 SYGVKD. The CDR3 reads CAIRGLAGTGELFF. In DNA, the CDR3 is TGTGCCATCAGGGGGCTAGCCGGCACCGGGGAGCTGTTTTTT.

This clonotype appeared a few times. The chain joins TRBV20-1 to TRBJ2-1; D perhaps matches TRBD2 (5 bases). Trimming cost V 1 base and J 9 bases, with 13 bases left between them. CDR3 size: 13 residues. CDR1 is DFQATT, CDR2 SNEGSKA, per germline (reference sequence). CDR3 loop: CSARVPLVGEQFF. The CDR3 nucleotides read TGCAGTGCTAGAGTACCACTAGTCGGTGAGCAGTTCTTC.

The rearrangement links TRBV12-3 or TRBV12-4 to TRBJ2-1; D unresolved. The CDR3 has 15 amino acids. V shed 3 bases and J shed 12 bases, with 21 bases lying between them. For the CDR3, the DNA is TGTGCCAGCAGTTTCGCTGACTTTCCCCTCCCACGGCAGTTCTTC. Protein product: CASSFADFPLPRQFF.

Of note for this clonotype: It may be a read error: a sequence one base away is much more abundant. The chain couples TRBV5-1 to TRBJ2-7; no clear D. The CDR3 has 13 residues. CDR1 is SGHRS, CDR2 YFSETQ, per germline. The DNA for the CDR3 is TGCGCCAGCAGTCACCAAGACTCCTACAAGCAGTACTTC. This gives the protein CASSHQDSYKQYF.

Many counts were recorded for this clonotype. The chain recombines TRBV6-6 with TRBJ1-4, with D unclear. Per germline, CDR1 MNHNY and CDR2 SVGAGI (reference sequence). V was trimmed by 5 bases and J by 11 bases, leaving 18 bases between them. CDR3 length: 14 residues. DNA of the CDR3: TGTGCCAGCAGTCTAGGACCGCGGGAGTCGAAACTGTTTTTT. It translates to CASSLGPRESKLFF.

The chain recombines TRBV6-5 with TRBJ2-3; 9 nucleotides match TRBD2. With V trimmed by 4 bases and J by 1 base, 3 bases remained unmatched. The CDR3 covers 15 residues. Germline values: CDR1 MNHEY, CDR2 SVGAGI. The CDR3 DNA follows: TGTGCCAGCAGTTCCCCTAGCGGGGGCACAGATACGCAGTATTTT. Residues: CASSSPSGGTDTQYF.

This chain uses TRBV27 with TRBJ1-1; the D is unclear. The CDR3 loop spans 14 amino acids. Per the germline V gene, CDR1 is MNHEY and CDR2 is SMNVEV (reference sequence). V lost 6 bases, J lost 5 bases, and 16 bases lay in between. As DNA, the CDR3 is TGTGCCAGCAGCAACCCCGAGAGAAGGACTGAAGCTTTCTTT. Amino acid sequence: CASSNPERRTEAFF.

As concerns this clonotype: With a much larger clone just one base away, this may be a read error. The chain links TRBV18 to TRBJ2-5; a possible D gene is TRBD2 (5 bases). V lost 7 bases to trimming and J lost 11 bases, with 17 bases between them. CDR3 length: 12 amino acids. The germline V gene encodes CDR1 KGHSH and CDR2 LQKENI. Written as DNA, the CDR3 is TGTGCCAGCTACGGAGCGGCAAATGAGCAGTACTTC. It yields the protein CASYGAANEQYF.

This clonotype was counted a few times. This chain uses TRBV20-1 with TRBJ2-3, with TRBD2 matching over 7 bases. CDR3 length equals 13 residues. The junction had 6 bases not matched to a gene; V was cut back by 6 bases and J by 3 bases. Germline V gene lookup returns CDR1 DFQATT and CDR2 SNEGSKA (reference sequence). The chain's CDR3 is CSAWGGGTDTQYF. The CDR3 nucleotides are TGCAGTGCCTGGGGGGGGGGGACAGATACGCAGTATTTT.

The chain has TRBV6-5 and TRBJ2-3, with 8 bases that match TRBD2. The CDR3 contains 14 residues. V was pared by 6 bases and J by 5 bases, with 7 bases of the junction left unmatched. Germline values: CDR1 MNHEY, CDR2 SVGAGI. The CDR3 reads CASSSSGGVDTQYF. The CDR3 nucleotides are TGTGCCAGCAGCTCGTCGGGGGGGGTAGATACGCAGTATTTT.